The rows below give T cell receptor beta chains drawn from one sample of a study of cytomegalovirus exposure and HLA in healthy donors. Profiling relied on immunoSEQ multiplex PCR, and the TCRdb table lists in-frame clones only, not all of them. The sample lists about 170,000 clones; around 80% were seen once. What was sequenced was PBMCs. All receptors derive from a male donor in good health and CMV-seronegative. Each CDR3 is given with its conserved first and last residue. A D gene is named only where the DNA matches it firmly. Where a row states a size, it is once, few, many or the class of an expanded clone; other rows omit it.

TRBV6-4	-	-	TRBJ1-6	TGTGCCAGCAGCGTCGAGGAGAATTCACCCCTCCACTTT	CASSVEENSPLHF
TRBV7-9	-	-	TRBJ2-2	TGTGCCAGCAGCCATCTTGCGGGGAAGAACACCGGGGAGCTGTTTTTT	CASSHLAGKNTGELFF
TRBV7-2	-	TRBD2	TRBJ2-4	TGTGCCAGCAGCTTAGCTCAGCGGGAGTGGATTCAGTACTTC	CASSLAQREWIQYF
TRBV30	-	-	TRBJ1-1	TGTGCCTGGAAACCCTCCCTTCCGAGGAACACTGAAGCTTTCTTT	CAWKPSLPRNTEAFF
TRBV5-1	-	TRBD2	TRBJ2-1	TGCGCCAGCAGCTTGGGCGGGAGTTACTACAATGAGCAGTTCTTC	CASSLGGSYYNEQFF
TRBV4-3	-	TRBD2	TRBJ2-3	TGCGCCAGCAGCCAACTGGGACTAGCGGGGGGTTCAGATACGCAGTATTTT	CASSQLGLAGGSDTQYF
TRBV2	once	TRBD2	TRBJ2-5	TGTGCCAGCAGAGGAGCCGGGACTAGCGGGAGAGGTGGGCAAGAGACCCAGTACTTC	CASRGAGTSGRGGQETQYF
TRBV18	once	TRBD1	TRBJ1-4	TGTGCCAGCTCGTCCGGGACAGGGGATGAAAAACTGTTTTTT	CASSSGTGDEKLFF
TRBV6-1	-	-	TRBJ1-2	TGTGCCAGCAGTGTGGAGGGATTGGGCTATGGCTACACCTTC	CASSVEGLGYGYTF
TRBV4-2	few	TRBD1	TRBJ1-1	TGTGCCAGCAGCCAAGAGACAGGGGGCTACGCTGAAGCTTTCTTT	CASSQETGGYAEAFF
TRBV4-2	few	-	TRBJ1-5	TGTGCCAGCAGCCTAGGAGGGGACCTTCAGCCCCAGCATTTT	CASSLGGDLQPQHF
TRBV4-3	-	TRBD1	TRBJ1-1	TGCGCCAGCAGCCATCTACAGGGGGCTTACACTGAAGCTTTCTTT	CASSHLQGAYTEAFF
TRBV7-3	few	TRBD1	TRBJ2-2	TGTGCCAGCAGCCGTACAGGGGGCGCAGCCGGGGAGCTGTTTTTT	CASSRTGGAAGELFF
TRBV2	-	-	TRBJ2-7	TGTGCCAGCAGAGTGACACCGTCCTACGAGCAGTACTTC	CASRVTPSYEQYF
TRBV11-2	-	TRBD2	TRBJ2-7	TGTGCCAGCAGCTTAGACGTAGGGGGACTAGCGGGGGCCTACGAGCAGTACTTC	CASSLDVGGLAGAYEQYF
TRBV29-1	-	-	TRBJ2-7	TGCAGCCCCCGGTACGAGCAGTACTTC	CSPRYEQYF
TRBV27	-	-	TRBJ1-6	TGTGCCAGCAGTTTAACTAGCCACCTGAATTCACCCCTCCACTTT	CASSLTSHLNSPLHF
TRBV7-3	-	-	TRBJ2-1	TGTGCCAGCAGCTTAATGTGGGGAGTAGAAGGCAATGAGCAGTTCTTC	CASSLMWGVEGNEQFF
TRBV28	-	TRBD1	TRBJ1-5	TGTGCCAGCAGGCAGACAGGGCAGGGTCAGCCCCAGCATTTT	CASRQTGQGQPQHF
TRBV4-1	few	TRBD2	TRBJ2-4	TGCGCCAGCAGCTCCCACCCGACTAGCGGCTTAGCCAAAAACATTCAGTACTTC	CASSSHPTSGLAKNIQYF
TRBV7-3	-	-	TRBJ1-1	TGTGCCAGCAGCTTAACACAGGTCTCTGAAGCTTTCTTT	CASSLTQVSEAFF
TRBV7-3	-	-	TRBJ2-7	TGTGCCAGCAGCCCGGAGGGCCCCCCCTACGAGCAGTACTTC	CASSPEGPPYEQYF
TRBV18	-	-	TRBJ2-5	TGTGCCAGCTCCCCCGGCCAAGAGACCCAGTACTTC	CASSPGQETQYF
TRBV9	once	-	TRBJ2-7	TGTGCCAGCAGCCTCCAACAGGGTTGCGAGCAGTACTTC	CASSLQQGCEQYF
TRBV7-8	-	-	TRBJ2-5	TGTGCCAGCAGCTTTGGGGACACCCAAGAGACCCAGTACTTC	CASSFGDTQETQYF
TRBV11-2	once	TRBD2	TRBJ2-7	TGTGCCAGCAGCTTAGCTAGCGGGTCCTACGAGCAGTACTTC	CASSLASGSYEQYF
TRBV27	-	-	TRBJ2-7	TGTGCCAGCAGTTATAACGTCCCGGGGGAGCAGTACTTC	CASSYNVPGEQYF
TRBV4-1	-	TRBD1	TRBJ2-4	TGCGCCAGCAGCCAAGAAGGGACAGGGGGATCAAAAAACATTCAGTACTTC	CASSQEGTGGSKNIQYF
TRBV14	-	-	TRBJ2-6	TGTGCCAGCAGCCAAGATCTCTCTGGGGCCAACGTCCTGACTTTC	CASSQDLSGANVLTF
TRBV2	-	-	TRBJ1-1	TGTGCCAGCAGTGAGACTTCCGTGTCTGAAGCTTTCTTT	CASSETSVSEAFF
TRBV5-1	-	TRBD1	TRBJ2-3	TGCGCCAGCAGCGGTGGGGACAGGGGTAGCACAGATACGCAGTATTTT	CASSGGDRGSTDTQYF
TRBV4-2	-	-	TRBJ2-7	TGTGCCAGCAGCCAAGATAGGAGGGACGGCTACGAGCAGTACTTC	CASSQDRRDGYEQYF
TRBV6-5	-	-	TRBJ2-2	TGTGCCAGCAGCCCGGGGGACACCGGGGAGCTGTTTTTT	CASSPGDTGELFF
TRBV5-1	once	-	TRBJ2-5	TGCGCCAGCAGCTCCGATCCCGCGGGGGAGACCCAGTACTTC	CASSSDPAGETQYF
TRBV7-2	-	TRBD2	TRBJ2-7	TGTGCCAGCAGCCTCGGCGGGGGAGTTCTCTACGAGCAGTACTTC	CASSLGGGVLYEQYF
TRBV18	few	TRBD1	TRBJ2-3	TGTGCCAGCTCACCACTTCAGGCAGGGGGAGACACAGATACGCAGTATTTT	CASSPLQAGGDTDTQYF
TRBV5-1	-	-	TRBJ2-2	TGCGCCAGCAGCTTGGTAGCAGGGTTTGACACCGGGGAGCTGTTTTTT	CASSLVAGFDTGELFF
TRBV5-4	once	-	TRBJ2-7	TGTGCCAGCAGCGTGCAGGGTGGTGAGCAGTACTTC	CASSVQGGEQYF
TRBV11-2	-	TRBD2	TRBJ2-7	TGTGCCAGCAGACCCGGGACTAGCGGCTACGAGCAGTACTTC	CASRPGTSGYEQYF
TRBV6-1	-	TRBD2	TRBJ2-5	TGTGCCAGCAGTGAACTAGCGGGGGTAGAGACCCAGTACTTC	CASSELAGVETQYF
TRBV7-9	-	-	TRBJ1-3	TGTGCCAGCAGCTTAGTCCAGGGACTTCTTGGTGGAAACACCATATATTTT	CASSLVQGLLGGNTIYF
TRBV27	-	-	TRBJ2-4	TGTGCCAGCAGTCTCGACAGGCGGAACATTCAGTACTTC	CASSLDRRNIQYF
TRBV10-3	-	TRBD1	TRBJ1-1	TGTGCCATCAGTTCAGTCCCGGGACAGGGCTCAATAATGAACACTGAAGCTTTCTTT	CAISSVPGQGSIMNTEAFF
TRBV28	-	-	TRBJ2-7	TGTGCCAGCAGTTTTCACCAGGGGCTCTACGAGCAGTACTTC	CASSFHQGLYEQYF
TRBV6-5	-	-	TRBJ2-7	TGTGCCAGCTCTCCGGACAGAGACTACGAGCAGTACTTC	CASSPDRDYEQYF
TRBV18	-	TRBD1	TRBJ2-1	TGTGCCAGCTCACCACCGGGAACAGGGGGCACCTACAATGAGCAGTTCTTC	CASSPPGTGGTYNEQFF
TRBV6-5	-	TRBD1	TRBJ2-2	TGTGCCAGCAGTTACATCGGGACAGGGAATGGAGAGAAGCTGTTTTTT	CASSYIGTGNGEKLFF
TRBV11-2	-	TRBD1	TRBJ2-7	TGTGCCAGCAGCGCCAACGTACCGGGACAGGGTCCCCACGAGCAGTACTTC	CASSANVPGQGPHEQYF
TRBV6-5	few	TRBD1	TRBJ2-7	TGTGCCAGCAGTTATTACTCAGGGGGCTCCTACGAGCAGTACTTC	CASSYYSGGSYEQYF
TRBV29-1	-	TRBD1	TRBJ1-1	TGCAGCGTTGGAAATCCGGGACAGGGGTCTGAAGCTTTCTTT	CSVGNPGQGSEAFF
TRBV27	-	TRBD1	TRBJ2-3	TGTGCCAGCACGAAATCCGGGACAGGGGTCACAGATACGCAGTATTTT	CASTKSGTGVTDTQYF
TRBV6-5	-	-	TRBJ2-6	TGTGCCAGCAGTTACGACAGGAATGGGGCCAACGTCCTGACTTTC	CASSYDRNGANVLTF
TRBV7-2	-	-	TRBJ1-4	TGTGCCAGCAGCTTGGGTCCTGGGGGCGACGAAAAACTGTTTTTT	CASSLGPGGDEKLFF